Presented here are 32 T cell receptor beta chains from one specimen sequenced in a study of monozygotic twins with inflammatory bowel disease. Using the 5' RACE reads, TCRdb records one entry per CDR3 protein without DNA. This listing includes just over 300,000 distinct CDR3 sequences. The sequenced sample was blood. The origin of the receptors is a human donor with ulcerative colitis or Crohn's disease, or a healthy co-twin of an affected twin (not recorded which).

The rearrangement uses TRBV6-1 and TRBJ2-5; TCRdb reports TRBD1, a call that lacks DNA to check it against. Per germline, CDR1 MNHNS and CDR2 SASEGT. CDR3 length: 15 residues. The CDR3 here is CASRLLRDKQETQYF.

The CDR3 loop is CASTATATYEQYF. The gene calls are TRBV6-5 and TRBJ2-7. Germline-derived CDR1 and CDR2 are MNHEY and SVGAGI. The CDR3 is 13 amino acids.

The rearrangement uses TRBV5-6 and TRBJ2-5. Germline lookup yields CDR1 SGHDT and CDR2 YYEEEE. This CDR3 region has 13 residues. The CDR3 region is CASSFGTEETQYF.

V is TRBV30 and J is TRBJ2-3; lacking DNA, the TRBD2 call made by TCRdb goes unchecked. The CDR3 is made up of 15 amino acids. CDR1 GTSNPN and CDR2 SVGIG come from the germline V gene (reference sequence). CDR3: CAWNSGRASTDTQYF.

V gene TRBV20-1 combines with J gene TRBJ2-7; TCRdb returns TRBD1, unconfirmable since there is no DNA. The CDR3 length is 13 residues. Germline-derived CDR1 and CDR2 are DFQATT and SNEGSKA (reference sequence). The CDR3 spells CSARGGGGYEQYF.

The CDR3 sequence is CASSYFRVAEQFF. The V and J genes are TRBV6-5 and TRBJ2-1. The CDR3 is 13 residues long. Germline V gene data show CDR1 as MNHEY and CDR2 as SVGAGI.

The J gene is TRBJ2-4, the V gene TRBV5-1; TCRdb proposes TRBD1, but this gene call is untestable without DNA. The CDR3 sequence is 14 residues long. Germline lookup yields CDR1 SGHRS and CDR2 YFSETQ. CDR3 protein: CASSSGTGRDIQYF.

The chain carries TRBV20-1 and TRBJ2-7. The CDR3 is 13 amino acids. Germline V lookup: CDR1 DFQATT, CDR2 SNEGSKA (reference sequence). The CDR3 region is CSATDRSSYEQYF.

The CDR3 here is CAISDTGLARYEQYF. The rearrangement links TRBV10-3 to TRBJ2-7; there is no DNA to check the TCRdb D call of TRBD2. The CDR3 has 15 amino acids. Germline-derived CDR1 and CDR2 are ENHRY and SYGVKD.

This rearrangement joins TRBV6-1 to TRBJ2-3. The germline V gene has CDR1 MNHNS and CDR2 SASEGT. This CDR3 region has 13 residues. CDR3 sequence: CASSEVLRDTQYF.

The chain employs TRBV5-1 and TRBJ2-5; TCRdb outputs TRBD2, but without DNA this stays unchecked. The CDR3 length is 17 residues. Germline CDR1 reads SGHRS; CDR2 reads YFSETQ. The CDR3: CASSSGPTSGREETQYF. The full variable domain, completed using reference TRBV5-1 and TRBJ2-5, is KAGVTQTPRYLIKTRGQQVTLSCSPISGHRSVSWYQQTPGQGLQFLFEYFSETQRNKGNFPGRFSGRQFSNSRSEMNVSTLELGDSALYLCASSSGPTSGREETQYFGPGTRLLVL.

CDR3 sequence: CAISEGQGAYEQYF. The chain employs TRBV10-3 and TRBJ2-7; with no DNA, the TCRdb D assignment of TRBD1 cannot be verified. Germline V lookup: CDR1 ENHRY, CDR2 SYGVKD. CDR3 size: 14 residues.

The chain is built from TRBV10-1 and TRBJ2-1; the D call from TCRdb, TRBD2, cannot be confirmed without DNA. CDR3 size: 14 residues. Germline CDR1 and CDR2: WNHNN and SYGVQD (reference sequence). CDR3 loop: CASSDEREYDEQFF.

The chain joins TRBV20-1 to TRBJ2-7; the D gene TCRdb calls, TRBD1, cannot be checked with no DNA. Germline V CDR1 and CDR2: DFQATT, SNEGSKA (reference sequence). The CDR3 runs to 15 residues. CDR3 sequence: CSARVDRGISYEQYF.

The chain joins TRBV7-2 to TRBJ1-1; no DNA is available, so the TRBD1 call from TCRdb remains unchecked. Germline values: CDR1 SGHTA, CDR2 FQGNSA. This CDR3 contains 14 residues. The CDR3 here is CASSLAPGNTEAFF.

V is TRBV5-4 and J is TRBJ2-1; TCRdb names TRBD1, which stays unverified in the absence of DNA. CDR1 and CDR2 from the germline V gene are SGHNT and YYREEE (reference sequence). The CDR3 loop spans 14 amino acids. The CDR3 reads CASPGYIVNNEQFF.

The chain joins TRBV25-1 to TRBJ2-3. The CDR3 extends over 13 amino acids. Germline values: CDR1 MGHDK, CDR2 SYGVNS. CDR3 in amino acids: CASSEWQADTQYF.

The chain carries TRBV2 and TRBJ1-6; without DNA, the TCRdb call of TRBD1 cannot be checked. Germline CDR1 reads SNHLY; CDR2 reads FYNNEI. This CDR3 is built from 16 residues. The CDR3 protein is CASSGQPGQGNSPLHF.

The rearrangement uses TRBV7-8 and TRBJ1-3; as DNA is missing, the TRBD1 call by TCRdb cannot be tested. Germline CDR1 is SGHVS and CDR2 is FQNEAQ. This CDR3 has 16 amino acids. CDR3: CASTRGGGSSGNTIYF. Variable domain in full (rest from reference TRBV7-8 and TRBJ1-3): GAGVSQSPRYKVAKRGQDVALRCDPISGHVSLFWYQQALGQGPEFLTYFQNEAQLDKSGLPSDRFFAERPEGSVSTLKIQRTQQEDSAVYLCASTRGGGSSGNTIYFGEGSWLTVV.

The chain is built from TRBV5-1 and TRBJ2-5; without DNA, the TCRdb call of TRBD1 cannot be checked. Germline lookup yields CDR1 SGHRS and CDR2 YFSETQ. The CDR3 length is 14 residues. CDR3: CASSPGTAKETQYF.

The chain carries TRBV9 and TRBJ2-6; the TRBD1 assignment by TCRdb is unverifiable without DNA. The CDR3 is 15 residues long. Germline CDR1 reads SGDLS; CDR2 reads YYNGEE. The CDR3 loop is CASSLGTFGANVLTF.

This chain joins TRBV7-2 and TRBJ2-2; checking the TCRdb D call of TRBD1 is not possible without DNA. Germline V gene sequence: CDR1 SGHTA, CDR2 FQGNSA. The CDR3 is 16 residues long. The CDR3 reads CASSRQTGRNTGELFF.

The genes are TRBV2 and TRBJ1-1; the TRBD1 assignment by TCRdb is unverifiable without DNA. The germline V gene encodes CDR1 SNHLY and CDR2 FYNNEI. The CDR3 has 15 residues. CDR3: CASRGTGQRSVEAFF.

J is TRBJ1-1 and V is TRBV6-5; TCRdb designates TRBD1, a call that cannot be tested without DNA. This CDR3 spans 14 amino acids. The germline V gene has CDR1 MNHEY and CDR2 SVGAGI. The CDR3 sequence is CASSYSLAHTEAFF.

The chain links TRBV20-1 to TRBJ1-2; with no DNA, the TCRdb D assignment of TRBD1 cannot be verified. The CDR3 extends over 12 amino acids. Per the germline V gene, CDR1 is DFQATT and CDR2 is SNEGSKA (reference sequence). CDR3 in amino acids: CSATDRNYGYTF.

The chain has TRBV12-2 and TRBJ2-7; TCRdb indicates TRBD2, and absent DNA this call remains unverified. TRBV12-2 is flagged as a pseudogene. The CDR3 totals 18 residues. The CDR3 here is CASRLEGRVLAGVFEQYF.

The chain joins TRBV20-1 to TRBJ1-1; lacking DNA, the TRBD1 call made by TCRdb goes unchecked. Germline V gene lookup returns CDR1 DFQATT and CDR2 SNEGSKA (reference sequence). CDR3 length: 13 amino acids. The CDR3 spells CSARDRRGTEAFF.

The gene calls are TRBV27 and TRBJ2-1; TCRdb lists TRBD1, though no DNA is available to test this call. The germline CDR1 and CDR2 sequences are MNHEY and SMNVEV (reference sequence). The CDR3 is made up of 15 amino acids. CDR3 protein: CASSFRDRAYNEQFF.

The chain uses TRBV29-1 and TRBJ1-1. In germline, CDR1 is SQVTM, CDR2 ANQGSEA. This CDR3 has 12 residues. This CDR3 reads CSVVISNTEAFF.

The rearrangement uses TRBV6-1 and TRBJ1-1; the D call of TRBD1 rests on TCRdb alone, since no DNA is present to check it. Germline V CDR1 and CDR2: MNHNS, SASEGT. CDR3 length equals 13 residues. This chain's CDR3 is CASLGGMNTEAFF.

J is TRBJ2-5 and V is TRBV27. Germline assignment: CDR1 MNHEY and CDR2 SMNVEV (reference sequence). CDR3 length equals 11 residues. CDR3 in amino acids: CASRSFETQYF.

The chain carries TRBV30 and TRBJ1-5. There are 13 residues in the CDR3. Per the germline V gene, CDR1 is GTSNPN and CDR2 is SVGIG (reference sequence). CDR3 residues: CAWSSTGNQPQHF.